These 22 T cell receptor beta chains were all obtained from the same sample, sequenced in a study of cytomegalovirus exposure and HLA in healthy donors. Only in-frame clones appear in the TCRdb table, and some are missing; sequencing was by immunoSEQ multiplex PCR. The sample yields 130,000 to 150,000 clones, approximately 86% seen once. Sequencing was carried out using PBMCs. The origin of the receptors is a man in his late teens or twenties in good health and CMV-seropositive.

The chain has TRBV28 and TRBJ1-5, with 9 bases identical to TRBD1. The CDR3 runs to 18 residues. Germline CDR1 MDHEN, CDR2 SYDVKM. With V trimmed by 3 bases and J by 3 bases, 12 bases remained unmatched. The CDR3 here is CASSLWGQGLVNNQPQHF. The DNA of the CDR3 is TGTGCCAGCAGTTTGTGGGGACAGGGACTAGTAAACAATCAGCCCCAGCATTTT.

The chain couples TRBV7-9 to TRBJ2-1; 7 bases are a match to TRBD1. V lost 6 bases, J lost 5 bases, and 10 bases stayed unmatched. Per the germline V gene, CDR1 is SEHNR and CDR2 is FQNEAQ (reference sequence). The CDR3 has 15 residues. Written as DNA, the CDR3 is TGTGCCAGCAGTTGGCAGGGGGACAGAGACAATGAGCAGTTCTTC. It codes for CASSWQGDRDNEQFF.

CDR3 residues: CASSLGGQGQPQHF. For the CDR3, the DNA is TGCGCCAGCAGCTTGGGGGGACAGGGCCAGCCCCAGCATTTT. The gene calls are TRBV5-1 and TRBJ1-5, with TRBD1 identical over 9 bases. Per germline, CDR1 SGHRS and CDR2 YFSETQ. The trim removed 0 bases at V and 7 bases at J, leaving 2 bases unmatched. CDR3 size: 14 residues.

The table lists this clone with a few counts. CDR3 DNA sequence: TGTGCCAGCAGTATGAATCCAGAGGAATCCTCCTACGAGCAGTACTTC. Translated, it gives CASSMNPEESSYEQYF. The chain links TRBV9 to TRBJ2-7; D gene unclear. The CDR3 sequence is 16 residues long. V was cut by 5 bases and J by 0 bases, with 18 bases left in between. Germline V lookup: CDR1 SGDLS, CDR2 YYNGEE.

The rearrangement uses TRBV6-1 and TRBJ1-1, with D possibly TRBD1 on 5 matching bases. This CDR3 spans 14 amino acids. The germline CDR1 and CDR2 sequences are MNHNS and SASEGT. Trimming shortened V by 3 bases and J by 5 bases, and 13 bases separated the two germline ends. The CDR3 DNA reads TGTGCCAGCAGTGAGTATGGGGCCAGGACTGAAGCTTTCTTT. Amino acids: CASSEYGARTEAFF.

This sequence joins TRBV2 and TRBJ2-1; D is uncertain. This CDR3 comprises 13 residues. The V end was cut by 3 bases, the J end by 8 bases, with 11 bases between. CDR1 and CDR2 (germline): SNHLY, FYNNEI. The CDR3: CASSELVGDEQFF. The CDR3 DNA follows: TGTGCCAGCAGTGAGCTGGTGGGCGATGAGCAGTTCTTC.

The chain is built from TRBV6-6 and TRBJ2-3; D call uncertain. Germline loops: CDR1 MNHNY, CDR2 SVGAGI (reference sequence). V was trimmed by 2 bases and J by 6 bases, leaving 3 bases between them. The CDR3 spans 11 residues. CDR3 in DNA: TGTGCCAGCAGTTACCTGGATACGCAGTATTTT. Translation: CASSYLDTQYF.

The V call is TRBV19, the J call TRBJ1-2; D is ambiguous. Germline lookup yields CDR1 LNHDA and CDR2 SQIVND (reference sequence). This CDR3 has 14 residues. The V end lost 3 bases, the J end lost 0 bases, and 8 bases lay between the germline ends. For the CDR3, the DNA is TGTGCCAGTAGTATGTCGGGATCTAACTATGGCTACACCTTC. Encoded protein: CASSMSGSNYGYTF.

The chain is built from TRBV6-5 and TRBJ2-1, with D maybe TRBD1 (5 bases). V lost 4 bases and J lost 0, with 10 bases in between. Germline CDR1 and CDR2: MNHEY and SVGAGI. The CDR3 sequence is 15 residues long. CDR3 bases: TGTGCCAGCAGTTCCAGACAGAGCTCCTACAATGAGCAGTTCTTC. Translated, it gives CASSSRQSSYNEQFF.

The gene calls are TRBV27 and TRBJ2-4; 7 nucleotides line up with TRBD1. V gave up 3 bases and J gave up 5 bases; unmatched junction bases: 1. The CDR3 totals 13 residues. CDR1 and CDR2 (germline): MNHEY, SMNVEV (reference sequence). CDR3 amino acids: CASSFTGENIQYF. In DNA, the CDR3 is TGTGCCAGCAGTTTCACAGGGGAAAACATTCAGTACTTC.

The chain carries TRBV4-2 and TRBJ1-1; 7 bases fit TRBD1. Germline V gene lookup returns CDR1 LGHNA and CDR2 YNFKEQ. J was trimmed by 6 bases and V by 4 bases; bases with no gene match: 11. The length of the CDR3 is 15 residues. In DNA form, the CDR3 reads TGTGCCAGCAGCCCTCGGGAAGGGGGCTCCGCTGAAGCTTTCTTT. Residues: CASSPREGGSAEAFF.

The CDR3, as DNA: TGTGCCAGCAGTGTATCTAGCGGGGGCACCGGGGAGCTGTTTTTT. Residues: CASSVSSGGTGELFF. The gene calls are TRBV2 and TRBJ2-2, with 10 bases aligning to TRBD2. CDR3 length: 15 amino acids. The V gene end was trimmed by 4 bases and the J gene end by 4 bases; junction bases not matched to a gene: 3. Germline V gene data show CDR1 as SNHLY and CDR2 as FYNNEI.

This clone came up once. V and J are TRBV15 and TRBJ1-2; 7 bases are shared with TRBD1. Germline values: CDR1 LNHNV, CDR2 YYDKDF (reference sequence). V shed 6 bases and J 2 bases; nucleotides not matched to a gene: 9. The CDR3 contains 15 residues. The CDR3 loop is CATRPTGDVNYGYTF. Written as DNA, the CDR3 is TGTGCCACCAGGCCAACAGGGGACGTAAACTATGGCTACACCTTC.

J is TRBJ2-1 and V is TRBV27; TRBD2 matches at 8 bases. Germline values: CDR1 MNHEY, CDR2 SMNVEV (reference sequence). V lost 5 bases to trimming and J lost 4 bases; unmatched junction nucleotides: 7. This CDR3 is 15 amino acids long. DNA for the CDR3: TGTGCCAGCAGTCACCCGGGACTAGGGTACAATGAGCAGTTCTTC. It codes for CASSHPGLGYNEQFF.

J is TRBJ2-7 and V is TRBV5-6; 8 positions match TRBD2. Germline values: CDR1 SGHDT, CDR2 YYEEEE. The J segment lost 3 bases and the V segment lost 4 bases, leaving 6 bases of the junction unmatched. The CDR3 length is 14 residues. The CDR3 DNA follows: TGTGCCAGCAGCACTGGACTAGCCTACTACGAGCAGTACTTC. This sequence encodes CASSTGLAYYEQYF.

The V and J genes are TRBV9 and TRBJ1-6; TRBD1 matches 7 bases. Germline CDR1 reads SGDLS; CDR2 reads YYNGEE. V lost 3 bases, J lost 7 bases, and 4 bases stayed unmatched. CDR3 size: 14 residues. CDR3 in DNA: TGTGCCAGCAGCGACGGGACAGTGAATTCACCCCTCCACTTT. Protein product: CASSDGTVNSPLHF.

This chain uses TRBV7-9 with TRBJ2-1; the match to TRBD1 covers 7 bases. Trimming took 1 base from V and 5 from J; bases not matched to a gene: 2. The CDR3 totals 14 residues. Germline V gives CDR1 SEHNR, CDR2 FQNEAQ (reference sequence). CDR3 in DNA: TGTGCCAGCAGCTTAGTCGGGACAGACAATGAGCAGTTCTTC. Amino acids: CASSLVGTDNEQFF. The full variable domain, rest sourced from reference TRBV7-9 and TRBJ2-1, is DTGVSQNPRHKITKRGQNVTFRCDPISEHNRLYWYRQTLGQGPEFLTYFQNEAQLEKSRLLSDRFSAERPKGSFSTLEIQRTEQGDSAMYLCASSLVGTDNEQFFGPGTRLTVL.

V is TRBV4-1 and J is TRBJ1-3; D possibly corresponds to TRBD1 (6 bases). Trimming took off 4 bases at V and 1 base at J, with 14 bases between the two ends. Looked up from germline, CDR1 is MGHRA and CDR2 is YSYEKL. The CDR3 sequence is 16 residues long. CDR3 coding DNA: TGCGCCAGCAGCCGTTTTACAGGGCCATCTGGAAACACCATATATTTT. As protein: CASSRFTGPSGNTIYF.

The rearrangement links TRBV5-1 to TRBJ1-2; maybe TRBD1 (6 bases). The CDR3 has 15 residues. V lost 0 bases and J lost 8, with 17 bases in between. Germline loops: CDR1 SGHRS, CDR2 YFSETQ. CDR3 residues: CASSLVGALEKGYTF. The DNA of the CDR3 is TGCGCCAGCAGCTTGGTGGGGGCGCTGGAAAAAGGCTACACCTTC.

The chain recombines TRBV28 with TRBJ1-5; 7 nucleotides match TRBD1. V was pared by 8 bases and J by 1 base, with 5 bases of the junction left unmatched. Germline loops: CDR1 MDHEN, CDR2 SYDVKM. This CDR3 comprises 14 residues. CDR3 sequence: CASDRDTSNQPQHF. Written as DNA, the CDR3 is TGTGCCAGCGACAGGGATACGAGCAATCAGCCCCAGCATTTT.

The chain has TRBV29-1 and TRBJ2-1; tentatively, D is TRBD1 (6 bases). CDR3 length: 13 residues. V dropped 7 bases and J dropped 13 bases, with 23 bases sitting between them. Per the germline V gene, CDR1 is SQVTM and CDR2 is ANQGSEA. CDR3 in DNA: TGCAGCGCCCTAAAGGGACCGCAGGGGAGACAGTTCTTC. Amino acid sequence: CSALKGPQGRQFF.

The chain employs TRBV6-5 and TRBJ2-5, with 10 bases matching TRBD1. The CDR3 is 15 residues long. The ends lost 5 bases at V and 1 base at J; junction bases unmatched: 4. The germline CDR1 and CDR2 sequences are MNHEY and SVGAGI. DNA of the CDR3: TGTGCCAGCAGTAGGACAGGGGGTATCCAAGAGACCCAGTACTTC. Its translation is CASSRTGGIQETQYF.